This T cell receptor beta chain was captured in a study of cytomegalovirus exposure and HLA in healthy donors. Sequenced by immunoSEQ multiplex PCR; TCRdb stores in-frame clones only, minus some. The sample has over 150,000 clones, 85% to 90% seen once; the top ten hold 4.5% to 7%. This clone is a singleton in its sample. The antigen is undetermined. From germline, CDR1 is LNHNV and CDR2 YYDKDF (reference sequence). The CDR3 has 15 amino acids. The V gene lost 1 base and the J gene lost 2 bases, with 9 bases spanning the gap. Study outcomes and limitations: Reportedly, cytomegalovirus status was diagnosed with high sensitivity and specificity. According to a later analysis, TCR clusters from the first cohort tended to co-occur in the roughly 110 validation repertoires.

Sequencing input: PBMCs. The source is a woman aged 25 to 39 in good health and CMV-seronegative. The V gene is TRBV15, the J gene TRBJ2-1; D remains ambiguous. This CDR3 reads CATSRAREPYNEQFF. CDR3 sequence (DNA): TGTGCCACCAGCAGAGCGCGAGAGCCCTACAATGAGCAGTTCTTC.